These 27 T cell receptor beta chains originate from one sample sequenced in a study of shared clonotypes between healthy human individuals (dated by TCRdb to 2020 to 2022). The library came from the immunoSEQ multiplex PCR assay. TCRdb limited this immuneACCESS table to in-frame rearrangements with V and J called. A share of clones is missing; checked studies link under half to unresolved V genes, and the rest is unexplained. Present in this sample are roughly 300,000 clones, around four fifths of which were seen just once. The top ten hold about 9.4% of the sample. Sequencing input: memory CD4+ T cells sorted from blood. This specimen's cell subset or site label, per the study, means: CD45RA-negative fraction. The receptors derive from a man aged 25-40 years in good health.

The chain couples TRBV7-9 to TRBJ1-4; D is perhaps TRBD1 (5 bases). The CDR3 is 14 amino acids. Trimming stripped 5 bases from V and 4 bases from J, with 11 bases between. Germline loops: CDR1 SEHNR, CDR2 FQNEAQ (reference sequence). CDR3 sequence (DNA): TGTGCCAGCAGCCAGTGGGACCTTAATGAAAAACTGTTTTTT. Protein sequence: CASSQWDLNEKLFF.

The chain couples TRBV7-9 to TRBJ1-4; 9 bases map to TRBD1. Germline V gene data show CDR1 as SEHNR and CDR2 as FQNEAQ (reference sequence). The CDR3 spans 18 residues. V lost 0 bases to trimming and J lost 0 bases; unmatched junction nucleotides: 5. The CDR3 bases are TGTGCCAGCAGCTTAGCCGGGACAGGGACTACAACTAATGAAAAACTGTTTTTT. Its translation is CASSLAGTGTTTNEKLFF. The full variable domain, rest sourced from reference TRBV7-9 and TRBJ1-4, is DTGVSQNPRHKITKRGQNVTFRCDPISEHNRLYWYRQTLGQGPEFLTYFQNEAQLEKSRLLSDRFSAERPKGSFSTLEIQRTEQGDSAMYLCASSLAGTGTTTNEKLFFGSGTQLSVL.

A remark on this clone: A far larger clone is one nucleotide away, so this likely arose from a read error. The chain uses TRBV7-2 and TRBJ1-2; D uncertain. CDR1 SGHTA and CDR2 FQGNSA come from the germline V gene. The CDR3 covers 16 residues. The CDR3 DNA reads as TGTGCCAACAGCTTAGGTGCCGCCTTAACTCCCTATGGCTACACCTTC. Its translation: CANSLGAALTPYGYTF.

This clone has only a few counts. The V gene is TRBV5-4, the J gene TRBJ2-3, with 7 positions matching TRBD2. V was clipped by 2 bases and J by 2 bases; unmatched bases: 8. This CDR3 region has 16 residues. Per the germline V gene, CDR1 is SGHNT and CDR2 is YYREEE (reference sequence). The CDR3 sequence: CASSLGLGGFTDTQYF. CDR3 in DNA: TGTGCCAGCAGCTTAGGGCTGGGAGGGTTCACAGATACGCAGTATTTT.

The chain combines TRBV7-2 with TRBJ1-1, with 8 bases fitting TRBD1. Losses at the gene ends were 1 base for V and 2 bases for J; bases not matched to a gene: 3. This CDR3 has 15 residues. The V gene's germline CDR1 is SGHTA and CDR2 FQGNSA. CDR3 in DNA: TGTGCCAGCAGCTTAGAGGCAGGGGGCAACACTGAAGCTTTCTTT. Amino acids: CASSLEAGGNTEAFF.

The chain combines TRBV19 with TRBJ2-7, with TRBD1 matching over 12 bases. The V gene's germline CDR1 is LNHDA and CDR2 SQIVND (reference sequence). The ends lost 6 bases at V and 4 bases at J; junction bases unmatched: 7. The CDR3 runs 15 residues. The CDR3 here is CASRPWGQGAYEQYF. DNA for the CDR3: TGTGCCAGTAGACCCTGGGGACAGGGGGCTTACGAGCAGTACTTC. Supplemented by reference TRBV19 and TRBJ2-7, the full variable domain reads DGGITQSPKYLFRKEGQNVTLSCEQNLNHDAMYWYRQDPGQGLRLIYYSQIVNDFQKGDIAEGYSVSREKKESFPLTVTSAQKNPTAFYLCASRPWGQGAYEQYFGPGTRLTVT.

As regards this clone: Germline and junction disagree at one end, which may indicate a read error. This chain joins TRBV5-1 and TRBJ2-7, with unresolved D. The CDR3 runs 13 residues. Germline lookup yields CDR1 SGHRS and CDR2 YFSETQ. CDR3 DNA sequence: TGCGCCAGCAGCACTGACGGCCCTTGGCGTGTCTCATTC. It yields the protein CASSTDGPWRVSF.

The genes are TRBV5-8 and TRBJ1-5; D is perhaps TRBD1 (5 bases). CDR1 and CDR2 (germline): SGHTS, YDEGEE. The CDR3 loop spans 14 amino acids. Trimming took off 6 bases at V and 3 bases at J, with 13 bases between the two ends. CDR3 residues: CASIEAGTNQPQHF. CDR3 DNA: TGTGCCAGCATCGAAGCAGGGACCAATCAGCCCCAGCATTTT.

The chain employs TRBV7-9 and TRBJ2-3, with 7 bases identical to TRBD2. With V trimmed by 2 bases and J by 5 bases, 7 bases remained unmatched. The germline V gene encodes CDR1 SEHNR and CDR2 FQNEAQ (reference sequence). CDR3 length equals 15 residues. CDR3 in DNA: TGTGCCAGCAGCTTACGGGCGGGAGCGAAAGATACGCAGTATTTT. Translation gives CASSLRAGAKDTQYF.

The chain employs TRBV2 and TRBJ1-5; 7 nucleotides match TRBD1. Looked up from germline, CDR1 is SNHLY and CDR2 is FYNNEI. With V trimmed by 10 bases and J by 2 bases, 5 bases remained unmatched. The CDR3 totals 13 residues. The CDR3 protein is CATRGQGNQPQHF. DNA of the CDR3: TGTGCCACAAGAGGACAGGGCAATCAGCCCCAGCATTTT.

The chain joins TRBV7-2 to TRBJ2-7; TRBD1 agrees at 7 bases. J gave up 6 bases and V 6 bases, and 8 bases lay outside the gene matches. This CDR3 is built from 13 residues. Germline CDR1 and CDR2: SGHTA and FQGNSA. The CDR3 DNA reads TGTGCCAGCAGGAGACAGGGTGACGGCGAGCAGTACTTC. This sequence encodes CASRRQGDGEQYF. The full variable domain, with the rest looked up from reference TRBV7-2 and TRBJ2-7, is GAGVSQSPSNKVTEKGKDVELRCDPISGHTALYWYRQSLGQGLEFLIYFQGNSAPDKSGLPSDRFSAERTGGSVSTLTIQRTQQEDSAVYLCASRRQGDGEQYFGPGTRLTVT.

This chain uses TRBV6-5 with TRBJ2-7, with unresolved D. The V end was cut by 2 bases, the J end by 3 bases, with 8 bases between. Germline CDR1 and CDR2: MNHEY and SVGAGI. This CDR3 is 13 amino acids long. CDR3 nucleotide sequence: TGTGCCAGCAGTTACGTGGGCCGCTACGAGCAGTACTTC. It yields the protein CASSYVGRYEQYF.

The CDR3 protein is CASSHDTAGGDYNEQFF. CDR3 coding DNA: TGTGCCAGCAGCCATGACACAGCAGGGGGCGACTACAATGAGCAGTTCTTC. V is TRBV7-2 and J is TRBJ2-1; TRBD1 aligns across 8 bases. This CDR3 has 17 amino acids. Germline-derived CDR1 and CDR2 are SGHTA and FQGNSA. V was clipped by 5 bases and J by 3 bases; unmatched bases: 12.

A remark on this clone: It differs at one base from a far larger clone, so likely a read error. The identical CDR3 is also encoded by other nucleotide sequences in the sample. The genes are TRBV10-1 and TRBJ2-1; D unresolved. Looked up from germline, CDR1 is WNHNN and CDR2 is SYGVQD (reference sequence). V was cut by 0 bases and J by 14 bases, with 14 bases left in between. The CDR3 extends over 13 amino acids. The CDR3 region is CASSESGHPEKFF. The CDR3 coding sequence is TGCGCCAGCAGTGAGTCTGGGCACCCTGAAAAGTTCTTC.

The table lists this clone with a few counts. V is TRBV7-3 and J is TRBJ2-7, with 7 bases identical to TRBD2. From germline, CDR1 is SGHTA and CDR2 FQGTGA. With V trimmed by 3 bases and J by 2 bases, 7 bases remained unmatched. This CDR3 is built from 15 residues. The CDR3, as DNA: TGTGCCAGCAGCTTTTCTGTGGGAGGGCCCTACGAGCAGTACTTC. Its translation: CASSFSVGGPYEQYF.

Notes on this clone: The identical CDR3 is also encoded by other nucleotide sequences in the sample. V gene TRBV18 combines with J gene TRBJ1-1; no definite D call. Trimming took 4 bases from V and 3 from J, leaving 9 bases between them. The CDR3 runs to 13 residues. The germline gives CDR1 KGHSH, CDR2 LQKENI. In nucleotides, the CDR3 is TGTGCCAGCTCACACGGTGGAGACACTGAAGCTTTCTTT. This translates into CASSHGGDTEAFF.

The chain has TRBV19 and TRBJ2-5; D is undetermined. The CDR3 length is 15 residues. V dropped 6 bases and J dropped 2 bases, with 16 bases sitting between them. In germline, CDR1 is LNHDA, CDR2 SQIVND (reference sequence). CDR3 amino acids: CASSPTLLGQETQYF. CDR3 bases: TGTGCCAGTAGCCCAACCCTCCTAGGACAAGAGACCCAGTACTTC.

The chain has TRBV5-1 and TRBJ2-7; D is unresolved. Trimming shortened V by 1 base and J by 2 bases, and 10 bases separated the two germline ends. Germline V CDR1 and CDR2: SGHRS, YFSETQ. This CDR3 has 14 residues. The DNA of the CDR3 is TGCGCCAGCAGCTTGAGTGGGAAGACCTACGAGCAGTACTTC. Protein: CASSLSGKTYEQYF.

This clone came up once. The chain combines TRBV29-1 with TRBJ1-2; 7 bases are shared with TRBD1. Germline V lookup: CDR1 SQVTM, CDR2 ANQGSEA. This CDR3 has 13 amino acids. J gave up 4 bases and V 6 bases, and 8 bases lay outside the gene matches. The CDR3 coding sequence is TGCAGCGTCCTGACAGGGTCCTTCTATGGCTACACCTTC. Translating it yields CSVLTGSFYGYTF. Together with reference TRBV29-1 and TRBJ1-2, the CDR3 gives the full variable domain: SAVISQKPSRDICQRGTSLTIQCQVDSQVTMMFWYRQQPGQSLTLIATANQGSEATYESGFVIDKFPISRPNLTFSTLTVSNMSPEDSSIYLCSVLTGSFYGYTFGSGTRLTVV.

As for this clone: The sample carries other DNA sequences with the same CDR3. The gene calls are TRBV28 and TRBJ2-5; no firm D call. The CDR3 spans 12 residues. Trimming took off 5 bases at V and 1 base at J, with 5 bases between the two ends. Germline V gives CDR1 MDHEN, CDR2 SYDVKM. For the CDR3, the DNA is TGTGCCAGCAGTGGCGTCCAAGAGACCCAGTACTTC. This encodes CASSGVQETQYF. Based on the CDR3 plus reference TRBV28 and TRBJ2-5, the full variable domain is DVKVTQSSRYLVKRTGEKVFLECVQDMDHENMFWYRQDPGLGLRLIYFSYDVKMKEKGDIPEGYSVSREKKERFSLILESASTNQTSMYLCASSGVQETQYFGPGTRLLVL.

The CDR3 loop is CASSLATGGKLFF. The CDR3 bases are TGTGCCAGCAGCTTAGCGACAGGCGGAAAACTGTTTTTT. The chain carries TRBV7-9 and TRBJ1-4; D might be TRBD1 (6 bases). The CDR3 has 13 residues. The ends were cut back, 0 bases at V and 10 bases at J, with 9 bases in the middle. CDR1 is SEHNR, CDR2 FQNEAQ, per germline (reference sequence). Together with reference TRBV7-9 and TRBJ1-4, the CDR3 gives the full variable domain: DTGVSQNPRHKITKRGQNVTFRCDPISEHNRLYWYRQTLGQGPEFLTYFQNEAQLEKSRLLSDRFSAERPKGSFSTLEIQRTEQGDSAMYLCASSLATGGKLFFGSGTQLSVL.

This clone has a handful of counts. V and J are TRBV12-5 and TRBJ2-7; 7 nucleotides align to TRBD2. Per germline, CDR1 LGHNT and CDR2 FRNRAP. This CDR3 is 18 amino acids long. V trimming: 4 bases; J trimming: 1 base; junction bases outside the gene matches: 16. The CDR3 is CASGWTPTQTSFSYEQYF. The CDR3 nucleotides read TGTGCTAGTGGTTGGACCCCAACCCAGACTAGCTTTTCCTACGAGCAGTACTTC.

This clone has ten or more counts. The chain uses TRBV2 and TRBJ1-1, with no clear D. V lost 7 bases to trimming and J lost 4 bases, with 10 bases between them. The CDR3 loop spans 12 amino acids. Germline assignment: CDR1 SNHLY and CDR2 FYNNEI. The CDR3 region is CASTDDSTEAFF. CDR3 bases: TGTGCCAGCACCGATGATAGCACTGAAGCTTTCTTT.

This clone was observed a few times. The CDR3 nucleotides read TGTGCCAGCAGCATGGGAAATTCACCCCTCCACTTT. Translation: CASSMGNSPLHF. The chain couples TRBV11-2 to TRBJ1-6; no firm D call. The CDR3 is made up of 12 amino acids. The germline V gene has CDR1 SGHAT and CDR2 FQNNGV. V lost 5 bases and J lost 7, with 6 bases in between.

The table lists this clone with a few counts. The rearrangement uses TRBV19 and TRBJ2-2; D is possibly TRBD1 (5 bases). The germline gives CDR1 LNHDA, CDR2 SQIVND (reference sequence). This CDR3 has 17 amino acids. V was cut by 8 bases and J by 0 bases, with 19 bases left in between. CDR3 amino acids: CASLKTGPLSNTGELFF. The CDR3 bases are TGTGCCAGTTTGAAAACAGGCCCTCTCTCGAACACCGGGGAGCTGTTTTTT.

V is TRBV27 and J is TRBJ2-2; the match to TRBD2 covers 9 bases. Germline loops: CDR1 MNHEY, CDR2 SMNVEV (reference sequence). J gave up 8 bases and V 8 bases, and 15 bases lay outside the gene matches. This CDR3 is built from 16 residues. In DNA form, the CDR3 reads TGTGCCAGCTCCCTGGGTAGCGGGAGAATCTGGGGGGAGCTGTTTTTT. This gives the protein CASSLGSGRIWGELFF.

Remarks on this clone: This likely traces to a read error, being one base from a far larger clone. The chain recombines TRBV11-2 with TRBJ1-2, with 10 bases matching TRBD1. The CDR3 consists of 13 residues. CDR1 and CDR2 from the germline V gene are SGHAT and FQNNGV. CDR3 sequence (DNA): TGTGCCAGCAGCTGGGACAGGGGAGCTGGCCACACCTTC. Its translation: CASSWDRGAGHTF.